A selection of T cell receptor beta chains follows, all from one sample in a study of a mutant IDH1 vaccine in newly diagnosed glioma. No antigen is known for these receptors. The protocol was immunoSEQ multiplex PCR, while the TCRdb copy is restricted to in-frame clones and leaves out a portion. Altogether about 48,000 clones are present, more than 65% being singletons, with the ten largest covering roughly 6.2%. Sequenced material: PBMCs, taken from a glioma patient whose treatment included an IDH1 peptide vaccine. The receptors here all came from a man between 35 and 55 years old with glioma. Both conserved end residues are part of each CDR3. D genes are given only for firm matches. Size tells how often a clone was seen (once, few, many) or the class of an expanded clone, and some rows leave it out.

j_call clone_size d_call v_call cdr3_nt cdr3_aa
TRBJ2-7 NA NA TRBV6-6 TGTGCCAGCAGTTCTCCTGACGGGAAAGAGCAGTACTTC CASSSPDGKEQYF
TRBJ2-7 NA NA TRBV9 TGTGCCAGCAGCGTAGGCGGACTTTCCACCGAGCAGTACTTC CASSVGGLSTEQYF
TRBJ2-7 NA TRBD1 TRBV18 TGTGCCAGCTCACCCATGGACAGGACATACGATGAGCAGTACTTC CASSPMDRTYDEQYF
TRBJ2-2 NA TRBD1 TRBV7-8 TGTGCCAGCAGCTTATCGACCGGGACAGGGATCACCGGGGAGCTGTTTTTT CASSLSTGTGITGELFF
TRBJ2-1 NA NA TRBV15 TGTGCCACCAGTTTGGGCAGGGAGGACAATGAGCAGTTCTTC CATSLGREDNEQFF
TRBJ2-2 NA NA TRBV5-6 TGTGCCAGCAGCTTGGCCCTTAACACCGGGGAGCTGTTTTTT CASSLALNTGELFF
TRBJ1-6 few NA TRBV5-1 TGCGCCAGCAGCTTGGTGGCGGGAAACAGTTCACCCCTCCACTTT CASSLVAGNSSPLHF
TRBJ2-2 few NA TRBV6-6 TGTGCCAGCAGTACTAGTTTGGCGGAGCTGTTTTTT CASSTSLAELFF
TRBJ2-3 NA TRBD2 TRBV7-9 TGTGCCAGCAGCTACCCACGGGGGGGATCGGGCACAGATACGCAGTATTTT CASSYPRGGSGTDTQYF
TRBJ2-5 NA TRBD2 TRBV5-1 TGCGCCAGCAGCAGCGGGACTAGGGAAGAGACCCAGTACTTC CASSSGTREETQYF
TRBJ1-6 few TRBD1 TRBV6-4 TGTGCCAGCAGCGCTACAGGGGGCGGCTCACCCCTCCACTTT CASSATGGGSPLHF
TRBJ2-5 NA TRBD2 TRBV7-9 TGTGCCAGCAGCTCATCCGGGACTAGATACCAAGAGACCCAGTACTTC CASSSSGTRYQETQYF
TRBJ1-2 NA TRBD1 TRBV7-2 TGTGCCAGCAGCTTATACAGGGGGGACTATGGCTACACCTTC CASSLYRGDYGYTF
TRBJ2-1 NA NA TRBV15 TGTGCCACCAGCGCGTTATGGGAGAATGAGCAGTTCTTC CATSALWENEQFF
TRBJ2-5 NA TRBD2 TRBV6-1 TGTGCCAGCAGGAGGGCGGGGGTTGAGACCCAGTACTTC CASRRAGVETQYF
TRBJ1-5 NA NA TRBV5-1 TGCGCCAGCAGCTTGGGTTGGGGACAGCCCCAGCATTTT CASSLGWGQPQHF
TRBJ1-2 few NA TRBV18 TGTGCCAGCTCACCACCTGGGACTGATACTAACTATGGCTACACCTTC CASSPPGTDTNYGYTF
TRBJ1-2 few TRBD1 TRBV15 TGTGCCACCAGCAGGGGGACAGAATATGGCTACACCTTC CATSRGTEYGYTF
TRBJ1-5 few NA TRBV10-3 TGTGCCATCAGTCCGGAGGGGAATCAGCCCCAGCATTTT CAISPEGNQPQHF
TRBJ2-6 NA TRBD1 TRBV11-2 TGTGCCAGCAGCTCTGTTAGCCGGGACAGGGGTTCTGGGGCCAACGTCCTGACTTTC CASSSVSRDRGSGANVLTF
TRBJ1-2 NA TRBD1 TRBV6-5 TGTGCCAGCAGTTACGACGGGACAGCTAACTATGGCTACACCTTC CASSYDGTANYGYTF
TRBJ1-1 NA NA TRBV14 TGTGCCAGCAGCCAGGGGGCGGGGATGATGGCTTTCTTT CASSQGAGMMAFF
TRBJ2-3 NA NA TRBV13 TGTGCCAGCAGCTCCCGGGACTCCACAGATACGCAGTATTTT CASSSRDSTDTQYF
TRBJ2-2 NA NA TRBV11-2 TGTGCCAGCAGCCCACATAGCGGACCCGACACCGGGGAGCTGTTTTTT CASSPHSGPDTGELFF